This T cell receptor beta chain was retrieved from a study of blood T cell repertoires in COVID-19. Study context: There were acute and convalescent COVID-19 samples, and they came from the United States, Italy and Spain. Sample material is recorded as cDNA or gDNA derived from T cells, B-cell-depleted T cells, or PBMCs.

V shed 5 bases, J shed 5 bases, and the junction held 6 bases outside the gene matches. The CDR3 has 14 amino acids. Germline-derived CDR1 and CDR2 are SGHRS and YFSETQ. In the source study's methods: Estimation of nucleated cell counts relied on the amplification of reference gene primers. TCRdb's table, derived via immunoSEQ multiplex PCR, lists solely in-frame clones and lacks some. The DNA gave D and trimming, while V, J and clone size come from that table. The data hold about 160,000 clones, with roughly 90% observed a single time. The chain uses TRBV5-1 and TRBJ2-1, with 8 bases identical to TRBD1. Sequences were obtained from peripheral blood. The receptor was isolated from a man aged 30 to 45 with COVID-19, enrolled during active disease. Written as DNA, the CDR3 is TGCGCCAGCAGATCGACAGGGGCGAACAATGAGCAGTTCTTC. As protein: CASRSTGANNEQFF.